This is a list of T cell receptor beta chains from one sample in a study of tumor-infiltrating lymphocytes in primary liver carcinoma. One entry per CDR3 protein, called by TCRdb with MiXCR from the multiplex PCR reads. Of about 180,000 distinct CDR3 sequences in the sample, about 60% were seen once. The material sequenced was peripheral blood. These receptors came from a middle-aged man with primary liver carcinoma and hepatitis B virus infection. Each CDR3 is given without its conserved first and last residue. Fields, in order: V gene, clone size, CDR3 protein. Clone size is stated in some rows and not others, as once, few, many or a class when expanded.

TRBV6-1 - ASNEWREQY
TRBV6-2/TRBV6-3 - ASSYAGQGARGSGYT
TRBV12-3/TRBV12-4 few ASSSVGEQY
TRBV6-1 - ASTQVGQRNEKLF
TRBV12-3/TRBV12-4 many ASSLQRNTEAF
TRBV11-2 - ASTSLAARSYNEQF
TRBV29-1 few SVRSGTSSPNEQF
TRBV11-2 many ASTVWGTGVSDTQY
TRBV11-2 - ASNSLRGSDEQF
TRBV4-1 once ARRPGQGASIEAF